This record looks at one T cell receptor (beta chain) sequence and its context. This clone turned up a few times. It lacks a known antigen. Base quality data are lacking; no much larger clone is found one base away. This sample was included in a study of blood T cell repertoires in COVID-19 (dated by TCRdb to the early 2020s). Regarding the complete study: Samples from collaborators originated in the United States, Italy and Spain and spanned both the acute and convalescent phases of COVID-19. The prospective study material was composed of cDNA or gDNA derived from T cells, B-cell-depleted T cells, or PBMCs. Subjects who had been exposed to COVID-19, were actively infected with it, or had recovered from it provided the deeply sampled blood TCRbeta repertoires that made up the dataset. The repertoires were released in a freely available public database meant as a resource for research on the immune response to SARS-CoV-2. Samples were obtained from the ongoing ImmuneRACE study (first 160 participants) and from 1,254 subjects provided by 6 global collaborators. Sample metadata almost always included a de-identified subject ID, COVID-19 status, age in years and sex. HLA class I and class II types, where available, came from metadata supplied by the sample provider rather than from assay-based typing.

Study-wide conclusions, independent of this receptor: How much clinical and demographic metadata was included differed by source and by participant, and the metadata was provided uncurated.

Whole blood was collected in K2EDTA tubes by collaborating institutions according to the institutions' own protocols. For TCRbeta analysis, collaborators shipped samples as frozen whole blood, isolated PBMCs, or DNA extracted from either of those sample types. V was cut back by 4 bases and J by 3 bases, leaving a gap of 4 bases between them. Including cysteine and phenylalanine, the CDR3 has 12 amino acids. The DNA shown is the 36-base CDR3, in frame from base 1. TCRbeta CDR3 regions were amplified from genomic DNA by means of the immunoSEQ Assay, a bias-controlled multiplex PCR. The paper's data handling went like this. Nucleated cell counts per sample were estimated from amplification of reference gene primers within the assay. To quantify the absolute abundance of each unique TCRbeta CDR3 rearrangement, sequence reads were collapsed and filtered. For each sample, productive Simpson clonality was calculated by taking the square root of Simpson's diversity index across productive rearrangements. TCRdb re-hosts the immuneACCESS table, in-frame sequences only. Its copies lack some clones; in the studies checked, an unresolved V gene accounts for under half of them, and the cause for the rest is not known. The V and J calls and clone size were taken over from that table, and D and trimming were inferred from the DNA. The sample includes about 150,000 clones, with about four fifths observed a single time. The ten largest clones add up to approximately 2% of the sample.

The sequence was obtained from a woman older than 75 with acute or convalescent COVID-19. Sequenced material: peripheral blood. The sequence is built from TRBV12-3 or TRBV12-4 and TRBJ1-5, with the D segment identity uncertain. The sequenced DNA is TGTGCCAGCAGTTCCTTCAATCAGCCCCAGCATTTT. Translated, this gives CASSSFNQPQHF.